The 17 T cell receptor beta chains reported below all come from one sample, sequenced in a study of T cell responses to AZD1222 COVID-19 vaccine. Repertoires were generated with immunoSEQ multiplex PCR, while TCRdb's copy carries only in-frame clones and drops some. The sample records 120,000 or so clones, about 87% being singletons. The source material was peripheral blood, sampled on day 0 of AZD1222 vaccination. The receptors shown here come from an adult in good health.

The V and J genes are TRBV7-2 and TRBJ2-5; D may correspond to TRBD1 or TRBD2 (5 bases each). This CDR3 has 16 amino acids. V was cut by 4 bases and J by 2 bases, with 17 bases left in between. The germline V gene encodes CDR1 SGHTA and CDR2 FQGNSA. CDR3 in amino acids: CASSSGAIPGQETQYF. CDR3 nucleotide sequence: TGTGCCAGCAGCTCCGGGGCGATCCCGGGGCAAGAGACCCAGTACTTC.

V gene TRBV5-1 combines with J gene TRBJ2-1; 9 bases are shared with TRBD2. Germline-derived CDR1 and CDR2 are SGHRS and YFSETQ. V shed 4 bases and J 5 bases; nucleotides not matched to a gene: 7. This CDR3 contains 15 residues. CDR3 DNA: TGCGCCAGCAGCCCAGCGGGAGGAAACCACAATGAGCAGTTCTTC. It codes for CASSPAGGNHNEQFF.

The J gene is TRBJ1-6, the V gene TRBV11-2; D might be TRBD1 (6 bases). CDR1 and CDR2 from the germline V gene are SGHAT and FQNNGV. The CDR3 contains 14 residues. V lost 1 base and J lost 6, with 7 bases in between. The CDR3 loop reads CASSLGGGNSPLHF. The CDR3 DNA follows: TGTGCCAGCAGCTTAGGAGGGGGTAATTCACCCCTCCACTTT.

This clone has a handful of counts. The gene calls are TRBV7-9 and TRBJ1-3; weak D call: TRBD1 (5 bases). CDR3 length: 19 residues. V was clipped by 5 bases and J by 0 bases, with 23 bases between them. Germline V gene sequence: CDR1 SEHNR, CDR2 FQNEAQ (reference sequence). CDR3 in DNA: TGTGCCAGCAGCCCCGGGAGACAGTATCAATCGAGCTCTGGAAACACCATATATTTT. Its translation is CASSPGRQYQSSSGNTIYF.

The rearrangement joins TRBV5-1 to TRBJ1-6; possible D gene TRBD1, 5 bases. Trimming removed 2 bases at V and 6 bases at J, with 9 bases between. Germline CDR1 and CDR2: SGHRS and YFSETQ. The CDR3 length is 14 residues. CDR3 region: CASSLMGPNSPLHF. In nucleotides, the CDR3 is TGCGCCAGCAGCTTAATGGGGCCTAATTCACCCCTCCACTTT.

V is TRBV4-1 and J is TRBJ1-1; 7 bases are a match to TRBD1. V shed 4 bases, J shed 8 bases, and the junction held 13 bases outside the gene matches. Looked up from germline, CDR1 is MGHRA and CDR2 is YSYEKL. This CDR3 is built from 15 residues. CDR3 nucleotides: TGCGCCAGCAGCCTCTCGGGCAGGGGGGTGTCGGAAGCTTTCTTT. Its translation: CASSLSGRGVSEAFF.

The chain links TRBV5-4 to TRBJ1-1; possibly TRBD1 for D (6 bases). Germline CDR1 and CDR2: SGHNT and YYREEE (reference sequence). V gave up 4 bases and J gave up 1 base, with 14 bases separating them. CDR3 size: 15 residues. CDR3 in amino acids: CASSPSLQGNTEAFF. The CDR3 DNA follows: TGTGCCAGCAGCCCCTCTTTACAGGGGAACACTGAAGCTTTCTTT.

The chain employs TRBV6-5 and TRBJ1-5; D is possibly TRBD1 (6 bases). The CDR3 has 16 amino acids. Germline values: CDR1 MNHEY, CDR2 SVGAGI. V was cut by 4 bases and J by 0 bases, with 13 bases left in between. CDR3 DNA: TGTGCCAGCAGTTCAGGGAGGGGGGGTAGCAATCAGCCCCAGCATTTT. Translated: CASSSGRGGSNQPQHF.

The rearrangement joins TRBV30 to TRBJ1-4, with D hard to call. CDR1 and CDR2 (germline): GTSNPN, SVGIG (reference sequence). The V end lost 0 bases, the J end lost 8 bases, and 16 bases lay between the germline ends. This CDR3 has 15 residues. CDR3 residues: CAWSVKSPGGEKLFF. CDR3 nucleotides: TGTGCCTGGAGTGTTAAGTCCCCGGGTGGCGAAAAACTGTTTTTT.

The rearrangement joins TRBV28 to TRBJ2-7; 7 bases map to TRBD2. The V gene's germline CDR1 is MDHEN and CDR2 SYDVKM. This CDR3 spans 14 amino acids. The V gene end was trimmed by 3 bases and the J gene end by 4 bases; junction bases not matched to a gene: 6. The CDR3 reads CASSLTSQGYEQYF. The CDR3, as DNA: TGTGCCAGCAGTTTGACTAGCCAAGGTTACGAGCAGTACTTC.

V usage is TRBV24-1 and J usage is TRBJ2-1, with unresolved D. The V and J ends lost 4 bases and 4 bases respectively, with 16 bases between them. From germline, CDR1 is KGHDR and CDR2 SFDVKD. The CDR3 has 16 amino acids. CDR3 nucleotides: TGTGCCACCAGTGAGGCGTTGTGGGGTCTTTACAATGAGCAGTTCTTC. Protein sequence: CATSEALWGLYNEQFF.

V gene TRBV19 combines with J gene TRBJ2-7; 9 nucleotides agree with TRBD1. V trimming: 4 bases; J trimming: 6 bases; junction bases outside the gene matches: 4. CDR1 is LNHDA and CDR2 is SQIVND in the germline V gene (reference sequence). The CDR3 consists of 13 residues. CDR3 in amino acids: CASSREQGAEQYF. As DNA, the CDR3 is TGTGCCAGTAGTAGAGAACAGGGGGCCGAGCAGTACTTC.

The chain combines TRBV19 with TRBJ1-2; 7 nucleotides align to TRBD1. The CDR3 length is 14 residues. Germline assignment: CDR1 LNHDA and CDR2 SQIVND (reference sequence). The V and J ends lost 7 bases and 4 bases, in that order; junction bases with no gene match: 9. As DNA, the CDR3 is TGTGCCAGTACGACAGGGAGGGGGGCCTATGGCTACACCTTC. This gives the protein CASTTGRGAYGYTF.

The V gene is TRBV4-2, the J gene TRBJ1-2, with 8 bases matching TRBD1. CDR1 and CDR2 (germline): LGHNA, YNFKEQ. This CDR3 contains 14 residues. Trimming at V came to 0 bases and at J to 8 bases, leaving 5 bases not matched to a gene. The CDR3 here is CASSQDSTGGGYTF. The CDR3 bases are TGTGCCAGCAGCCAAGATTCAACAGGGGGAGGCTACACCTTC.

This clone was counted between two and nine times. The genes are TRBV2 and TRBJ1-5; TRBD1 matches 11 bases. CDR3 length equals 16 residues. J gave up 0 bases and V 9 bases, and 7 bases lay outside the gene matches. Germline CDR1 SNHLY, CDR2 FYNNEI. CDR3 region: CASKGTGGDSNQPQHF. DNA for the CDR3: TGTGCCAGTAAAGGGACAGGGGGGGATAGCAATCAGCCCCAGCATTTT.

This chain links TRBV10-2 with TRBJ2-5, with a tentative D call TRBD1 (6 bases). Germline loops: CDR1 WSHSY, CDR2 SAAADI. This CDR3 is 14 amino acids long. V was clipped by 5 bases and J by 0 bases, with 10 bases between them. The DNA for the CDR3 is TGCGCCAGCAGTCTTGGACAGAACCAAGAGACCCAGTACTTC. It codes for CASSLGQNQETQYF.

J is TRBJ1-1 and V is TRBV5-1, with TRBD1 as a possible D gene (5 bases). The CDR3 is made up of 14 amino acids. Trimming pared 4 bases from V and 3 bases from J, leaving 13 bases between. Germline loops: CDR1 SGHRS, CDR2 YFSETQ. This chain's CDR3 is CASSRPGGDTEAFF. CDR3 nucleotides: TGCGCCAGCAGCCGTCCTGGAGGGGACACTGAAGCTTTCTTT.